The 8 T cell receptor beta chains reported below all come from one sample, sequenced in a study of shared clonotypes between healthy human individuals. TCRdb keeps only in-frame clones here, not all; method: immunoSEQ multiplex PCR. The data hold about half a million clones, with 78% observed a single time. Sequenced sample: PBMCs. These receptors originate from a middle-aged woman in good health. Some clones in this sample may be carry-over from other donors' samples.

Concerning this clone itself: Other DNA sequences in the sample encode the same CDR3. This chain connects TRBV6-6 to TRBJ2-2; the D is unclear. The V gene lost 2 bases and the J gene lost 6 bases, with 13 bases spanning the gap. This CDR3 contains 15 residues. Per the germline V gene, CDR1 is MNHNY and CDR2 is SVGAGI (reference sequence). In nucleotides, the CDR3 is TGTGCCAGCAGTTACAGGAGTCGCGTTTCCGGGGAGCTGTTTTTT. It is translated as CASSYRSRVSGELFF.

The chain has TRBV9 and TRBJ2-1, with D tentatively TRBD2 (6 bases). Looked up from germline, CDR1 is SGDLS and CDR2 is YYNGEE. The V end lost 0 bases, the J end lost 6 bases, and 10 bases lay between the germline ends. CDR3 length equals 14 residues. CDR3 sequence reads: CASSVGLASNEQFF. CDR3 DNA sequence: TGTGCCAGCAGCGTAGGGCTAGCGAGCAATGAGCAGTTCTTC.

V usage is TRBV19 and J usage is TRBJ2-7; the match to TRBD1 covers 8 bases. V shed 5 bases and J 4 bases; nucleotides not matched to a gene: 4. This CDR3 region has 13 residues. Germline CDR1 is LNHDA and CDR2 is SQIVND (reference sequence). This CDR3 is CASSFTGGYEQYF. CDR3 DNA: TGTGCCAGTAGTTTTACAGGGGGTTACGAGCAGTACTTC.

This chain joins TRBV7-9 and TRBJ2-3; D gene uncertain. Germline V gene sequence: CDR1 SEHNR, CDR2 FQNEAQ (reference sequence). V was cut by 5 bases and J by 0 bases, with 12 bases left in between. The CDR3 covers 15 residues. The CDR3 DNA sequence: TGTGCCAGCAGCCAGGCGGCCGGGAGCACAGATACGCAGTATTTT. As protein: CASSQAAGSTDTQYF.

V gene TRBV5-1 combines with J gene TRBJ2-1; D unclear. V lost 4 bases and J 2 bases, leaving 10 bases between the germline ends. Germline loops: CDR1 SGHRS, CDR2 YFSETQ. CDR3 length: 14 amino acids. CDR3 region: CASSPPPAYNEQFF. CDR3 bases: TGCGCCAGCAGCCCGCCGCCAGCCTACAATGAGCAGTTCTTC.

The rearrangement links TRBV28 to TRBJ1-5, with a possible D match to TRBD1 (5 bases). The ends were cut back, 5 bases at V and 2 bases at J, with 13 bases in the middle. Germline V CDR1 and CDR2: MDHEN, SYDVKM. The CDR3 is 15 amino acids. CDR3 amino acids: CASSLSTGGNQPQHF. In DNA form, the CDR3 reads TGTGCCAGCAGTCTTTCCACAGGCGGCAATCAGCCCCAGCATTTT.

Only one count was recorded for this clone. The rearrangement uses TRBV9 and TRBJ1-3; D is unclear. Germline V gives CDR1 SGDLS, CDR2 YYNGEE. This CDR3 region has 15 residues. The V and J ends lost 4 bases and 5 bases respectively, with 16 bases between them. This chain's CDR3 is CASSRHYTNRNTIYF. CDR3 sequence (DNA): TGTGCCAGCAGCAGACACTATACGAATAGAAACACCATATATTTT.

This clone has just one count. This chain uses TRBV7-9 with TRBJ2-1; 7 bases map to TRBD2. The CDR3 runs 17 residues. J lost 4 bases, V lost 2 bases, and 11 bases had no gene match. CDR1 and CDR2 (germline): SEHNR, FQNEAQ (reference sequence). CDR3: CASSLIFGEGLYNEQFF. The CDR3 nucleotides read TGTGCCAGCAGCTTAATTTTCGGGGAGGGCTTGTACAATGAGCAGTTCTTC.